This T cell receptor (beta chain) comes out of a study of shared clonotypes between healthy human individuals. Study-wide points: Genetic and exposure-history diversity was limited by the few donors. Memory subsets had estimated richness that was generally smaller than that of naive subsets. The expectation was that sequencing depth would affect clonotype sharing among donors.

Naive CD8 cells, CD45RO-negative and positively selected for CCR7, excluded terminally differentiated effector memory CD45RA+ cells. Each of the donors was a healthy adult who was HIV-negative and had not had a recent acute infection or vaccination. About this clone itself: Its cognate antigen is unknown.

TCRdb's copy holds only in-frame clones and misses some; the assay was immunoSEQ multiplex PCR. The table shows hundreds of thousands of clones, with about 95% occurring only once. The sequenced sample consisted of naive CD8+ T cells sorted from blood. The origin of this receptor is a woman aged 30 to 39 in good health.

The CDR3 DNA sequence: TGTGCCAGTAGTCCGGGTCAGGGAACCGGGGAGCTGTTTTTT. It translates to CASSPGQGTGELFF. This chain joins TRBV19 and TRBJ2-2; D perhaps matches TRBD1 (5 bases). There are 14 residues in the CDR3. The V and J ends lost 5 bases and 5 bases respectively, with 12 bases between them. Germline V lookup: CDR1 LNHDA, CDR2 SQIVND (reference sequence).